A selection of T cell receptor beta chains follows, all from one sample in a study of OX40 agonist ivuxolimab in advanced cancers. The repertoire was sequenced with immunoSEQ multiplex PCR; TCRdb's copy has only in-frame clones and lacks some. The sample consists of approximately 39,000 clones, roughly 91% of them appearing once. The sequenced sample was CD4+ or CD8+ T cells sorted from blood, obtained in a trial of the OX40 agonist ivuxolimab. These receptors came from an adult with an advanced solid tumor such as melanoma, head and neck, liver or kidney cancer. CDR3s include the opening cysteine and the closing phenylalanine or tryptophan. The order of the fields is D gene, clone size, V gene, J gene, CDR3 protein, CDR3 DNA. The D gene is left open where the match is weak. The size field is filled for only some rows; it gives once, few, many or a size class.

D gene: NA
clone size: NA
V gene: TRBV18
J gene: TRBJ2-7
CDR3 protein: CASSPPDQWREQYF
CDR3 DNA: TGTGCCAGCTCACCACCGGATCAATGGAGGGAGCAGTACTTC

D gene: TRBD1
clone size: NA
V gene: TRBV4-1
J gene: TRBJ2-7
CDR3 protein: CASSPGGTGVYGEQYF
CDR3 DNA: TGCGCCAGCAGCCCCGGGGGGACAGGGGTATATGGTGAGCAGTACTTC

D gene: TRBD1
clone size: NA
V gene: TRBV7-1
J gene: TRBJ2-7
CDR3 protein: CASSPTGVAYEQYF
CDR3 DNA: TGTGCCAGCAGCCCAACAGGGGTGGCCTACGAGCAGTACTTC

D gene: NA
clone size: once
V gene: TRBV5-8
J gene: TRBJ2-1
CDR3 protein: CASSLGQPASYNEQFF
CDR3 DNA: TGTGCCAGCAGCTTGGGACAGCCAGCCTCCTACAATGAGCAGTTCTTC

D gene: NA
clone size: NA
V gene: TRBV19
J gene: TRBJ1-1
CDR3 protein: CASSPYTGGNTEAFF
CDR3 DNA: TGTGCCAGTAGTCCATACACCGGTGGGAACACTGAAGCTTTCTTT

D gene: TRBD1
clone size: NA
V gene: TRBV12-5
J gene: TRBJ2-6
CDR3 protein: CASGLIHPTGASGANVLTF
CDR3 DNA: TGTGCTAGTGGTTTGATTCATCCCACAGGGGCTTCTGGGGCCAACGTCCTGACTTTC

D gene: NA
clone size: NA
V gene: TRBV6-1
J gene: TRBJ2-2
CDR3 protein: CASILLGGKTGELFF
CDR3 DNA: TGTGCCAGCATCCTCCTGGGGGGAAAGACCGGGGAGCTGTTTTTT

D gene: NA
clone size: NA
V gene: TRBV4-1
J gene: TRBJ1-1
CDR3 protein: CASSQTRTENTEAFF
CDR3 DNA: TGCGCCAGCAGCCAAACAAGGACGGAAAACACTGAAGCTTTCTTT

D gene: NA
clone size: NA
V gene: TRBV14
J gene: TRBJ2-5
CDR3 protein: CASSQENYVEETQYF
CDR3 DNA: TGTGCCAGCAGCCAAGAGAACTATGTAGAGGAGACCCAGTACTTC

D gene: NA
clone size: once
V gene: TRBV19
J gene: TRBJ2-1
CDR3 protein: CASTNPGVYNEQFF
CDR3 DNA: TGTGCCAGTACCAACCCGGGAGTCTACAATGAGCAGTTCTTC

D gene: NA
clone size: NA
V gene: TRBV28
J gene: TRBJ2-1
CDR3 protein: CASRDHSNYNEQFF
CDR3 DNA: TGTGCCAGCAGGGACCACAGCAATTACAATGAGCAGTTCTTC

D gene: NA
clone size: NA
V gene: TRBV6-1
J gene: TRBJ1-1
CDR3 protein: CASSGGRGDMNTEAFF
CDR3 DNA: TGTGCCAGCAGTGGCGGGAGGGGGGATATGAACACTGAAGCTTTCTTT

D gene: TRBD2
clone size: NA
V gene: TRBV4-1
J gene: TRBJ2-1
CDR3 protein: CASSLSGGGYNEQFF
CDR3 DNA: TGCGCCAGCAGCCTATCGGGAGGGGGGTACAATGAGCAGTTCTTC

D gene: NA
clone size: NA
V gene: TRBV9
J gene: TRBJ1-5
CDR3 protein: CASSVGGANQPQHF
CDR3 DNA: TGTGCCAGCAGCGTAGGGGGGGCCAATCAGCCCCAGCATTTT

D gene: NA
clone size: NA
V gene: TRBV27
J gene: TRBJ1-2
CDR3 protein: CASSPAPGLTGYTF
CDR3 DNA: TGTGCCAGCAGCCCAGCCCCCGGACTAACTGGCTACACCTTC

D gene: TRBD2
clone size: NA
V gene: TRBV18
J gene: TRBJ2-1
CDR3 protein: CATLAGPSMNEQFF
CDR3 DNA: TGTGCCACATTAGCGGGTCCGAGTATGAATGAGCAGTTCTTC

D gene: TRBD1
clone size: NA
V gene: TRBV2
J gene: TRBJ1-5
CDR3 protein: CASQGGSNQPQHF
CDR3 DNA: TGTGCCTCACAGGGGGGAAGCAATCAGCCCCAGCATTTT

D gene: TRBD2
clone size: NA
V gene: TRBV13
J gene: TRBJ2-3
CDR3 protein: CASSLRGTSHTDTQYF
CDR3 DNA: TGTGCCAGCAGCTTACGAGGGACTAGTCATACAGATACGCAGTATTTT

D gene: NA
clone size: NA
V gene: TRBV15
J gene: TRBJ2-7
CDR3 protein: CATSRDLADEQYF
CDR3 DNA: TGTGCCACCAGCAGAGATCTGGCGGACGAGCAGTACTTC

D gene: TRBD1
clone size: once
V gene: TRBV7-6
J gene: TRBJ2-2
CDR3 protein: CASSLSTGEDYLAGELFF
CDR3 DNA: TGTGCCAGCAGCTTAAGTACAGGGGAAGATTACCTGGCCGGGGAGCTGTTTTTT

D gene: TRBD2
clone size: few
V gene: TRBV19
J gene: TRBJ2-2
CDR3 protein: CASSDFGGAGELFF
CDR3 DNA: TGTGCCAGTAGTGACTTTGGGGGGGCCGGGGAGCTGTTTTTT

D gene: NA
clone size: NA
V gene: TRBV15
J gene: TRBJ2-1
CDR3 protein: CATSIQGGNEQFF
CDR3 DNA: TGTGCCACCAGCATCCAGGGGGGCAATGAGCAGTTCTTC

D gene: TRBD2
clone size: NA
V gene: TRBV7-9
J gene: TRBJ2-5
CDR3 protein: CASSLASGSGETQYF
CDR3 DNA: TGTGCCAGCAGCTTAGCCAGCGGGAGTGGGGAGACCCAGTACTTC

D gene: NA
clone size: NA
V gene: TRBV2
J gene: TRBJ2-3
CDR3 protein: CASSLTDGPPVADTQYF
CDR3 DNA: TGTGCCAGCAGCCTAACAGACGGTCCTCCTGTCGCAGATACGCAGTATTTT

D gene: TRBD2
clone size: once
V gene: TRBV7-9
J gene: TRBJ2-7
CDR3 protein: CASSLTSGTLYEQYF
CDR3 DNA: TGTGCCAGCAGCTTGACTAGCGGGACCCTTTACGAGCAGTACTTC

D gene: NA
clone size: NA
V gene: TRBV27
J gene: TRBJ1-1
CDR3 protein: CASSSYGEAFF
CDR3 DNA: TGTGCCAGCAGTTCGTACGGTGAAGCTTTCTTT

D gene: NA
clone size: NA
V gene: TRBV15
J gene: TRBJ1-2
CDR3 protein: CATSRDLGLGYGYTF
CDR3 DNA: TGTGCCACCAGCAGAGATCTCGGGCTGGGGTATGGCTACACCTTC

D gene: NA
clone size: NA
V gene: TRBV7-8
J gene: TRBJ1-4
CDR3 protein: CASSFSAGGQREKLFF
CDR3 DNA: TGTGCCAGCAGCTTTTCGGCGGGGGGCCAGAGGGAAAAACTGTTTTTT

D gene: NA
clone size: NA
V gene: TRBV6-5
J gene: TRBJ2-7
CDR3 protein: CASQGDLSYEQYF
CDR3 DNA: TGTGCCTCCCAGGGAGATCTCTCCTACGAGCAGTACTTC

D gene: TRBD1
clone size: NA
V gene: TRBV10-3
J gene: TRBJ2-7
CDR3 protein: CAISAGTGTPLSYEQYF
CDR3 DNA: TGTGCCATCAGTGCGGGGACAGGGACCCCCCTCTCCTACGAGCAGTACTTC

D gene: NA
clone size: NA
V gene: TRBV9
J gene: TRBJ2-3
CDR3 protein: CASSANTDTQYF
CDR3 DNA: TGTGCCAGCAGCGCCAACACAGATACGCAGTATTTT

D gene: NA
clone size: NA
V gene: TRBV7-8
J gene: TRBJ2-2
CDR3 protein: CASRKAVTGELFF
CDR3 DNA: TGTGCCAGCAGAAAAGCGGTTACCGGGGAGCTGTTTTTT

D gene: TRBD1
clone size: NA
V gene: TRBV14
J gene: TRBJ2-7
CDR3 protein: CASSQVNRGSYEQYF
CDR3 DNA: TGTGCCAGCAGCCAAGTGAACAGGGGGTCCTACGAGCAGTACTTC

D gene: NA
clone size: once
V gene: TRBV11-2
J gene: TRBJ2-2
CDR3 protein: CASLGGQFANTGELFF
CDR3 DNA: TGTGCCAGCTTGGGGGGACAGTTCGCGAACACCGGGGAGCTGTTTTTT

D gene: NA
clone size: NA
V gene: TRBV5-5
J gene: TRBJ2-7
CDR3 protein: CASSFTYLGFSYEQYF
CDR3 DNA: TGTGCCAGCAGCTTCACTTACCTTGGGTTCTCCTACGAGCAGTACTTC

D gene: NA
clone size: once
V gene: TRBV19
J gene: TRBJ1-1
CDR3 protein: CASYAGEVNTEAFF
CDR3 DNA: TGTGCCAGCTACGCAGGGGAGGTGAACACTGAAGCTTTCTTT

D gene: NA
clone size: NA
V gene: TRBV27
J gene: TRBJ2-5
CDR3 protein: CASSRQAYQETQYF
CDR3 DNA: TGTGCCAGCAGTCGACAGGCCTACCAAGAGACCCAGTACTTC

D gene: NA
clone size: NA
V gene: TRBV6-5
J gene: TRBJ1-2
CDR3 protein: CASSYSGRSNYGYTF
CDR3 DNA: TGTGCCAGCAGTTACTCGGGCCGATCTAACTATGGCTACACCTTC

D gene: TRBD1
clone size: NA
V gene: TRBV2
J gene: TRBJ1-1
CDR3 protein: CASKSDRGTRTEAFF
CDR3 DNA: TGTGCCAGCAAGAGTGACAGGGGAACAAGGACTGAAGCTTTCTTT

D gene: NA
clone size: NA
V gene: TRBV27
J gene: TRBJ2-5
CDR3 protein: CASRRQGQETQYF
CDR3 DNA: TGTGCCAGCAGGCGGCAAGGACAAGAGACCCAGTACTTC

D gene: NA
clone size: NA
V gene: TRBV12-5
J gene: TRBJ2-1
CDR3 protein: CASGLWPSSYNEQFF
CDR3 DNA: TGTGCTAGTGGTTTGTGGCCCAGCTCCTACAATGAGCAGTTCTTC

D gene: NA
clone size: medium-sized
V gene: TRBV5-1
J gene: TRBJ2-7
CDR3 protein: CASSSGTLAYEQYF
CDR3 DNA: TGCGCCAGCAGCTCCGGGACACTGGCCTACGAGCAGTACTTC

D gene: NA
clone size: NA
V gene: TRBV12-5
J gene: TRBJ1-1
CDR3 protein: CASGLGDTEAFF
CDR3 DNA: TGTGCTAGTGGTTTGGGGGACACTGAAGCTTTCTTT

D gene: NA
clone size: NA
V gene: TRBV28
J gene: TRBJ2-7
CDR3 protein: CASSRDGFGEQYF
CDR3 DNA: TGTGCCAGCAGTCGGGACGGTTTTGGCGAGCAGTACTTC

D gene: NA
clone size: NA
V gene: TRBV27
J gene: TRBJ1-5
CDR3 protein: CASSLFGGLVNQPQHF
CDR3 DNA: TGTGCCAGCAGTTTATTTGGGGGTTTGGTCAATCAGCCCCAGCATTTT

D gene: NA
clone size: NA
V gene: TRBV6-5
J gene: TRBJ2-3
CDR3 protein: CASSYGATTDTQYF
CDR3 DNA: TGTGCCAGCAGTTACGGTGCGACCACAGATACGCAGTATTTT

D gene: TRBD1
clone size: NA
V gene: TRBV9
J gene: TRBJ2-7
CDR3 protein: CASSVQDRGIDSYEQYF
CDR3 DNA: TGTGCCAGCAGCGTCCAGGACAGGGGTATCGACTCCTACGAGCAGTACTTC

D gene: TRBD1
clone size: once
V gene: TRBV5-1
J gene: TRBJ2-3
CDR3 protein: CASSFTRDRGWTDTQYF
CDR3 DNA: TGCGCCAGCAGCTTTACCCGGGACAGGGGATGGACAGATACGCAGTATTTT